What follows are 10 T cell receptor beta chains derived from one specimen sequenced in a study of cytomegalovirus exposure and HLA in healthy donors. Vbeta (60) and Jbeta (13) primers were used in the PCR. TCRdb's copy holds only in-frame clones and misses some; the assay was immunoSEQ multiplex PCR. Here the sample spans some 120,000 clones, 80% to 90% being singletons. The source material was PBMCs. These receptors all come from a male donor in good health and CMV-seropositive.

The V call is TRBV19, the J call TRBJ2-3; TRBD1 matches at 7 bases. The CDR3 has 16 amino acids. Germline lookup yields CDR1 LNHDA and CDR2 SQIVND (reference sequence). Trimming took 4 bases from V and 4 from J; bases not matched to a gene: 11. CDR3 bases: TGTGCCAGTAGTACCAGGGACAGTGGTGTCCCAGATACGCAGTATTTT. It encodes CASSTRDSGVPDTQYF.

V usage is TRBV19 and J usage is TRBJ2-7; possibly TRBD2 for D (6 bases). The germline V and J ends were trimmed by 6 bases and 1 base, with 13 bases remaining between them. Germline lookup yields CDR1 LNHDA and CDR2 SQIVND (reference sequence). The CDR3 covers 14 residues. The CDR3 nucleotides are TGTGCCAGTAGCATCGGGAGTGGGTCCTACGAGCAGTACTTC. Amino acid sequence: CASSIGSGSYEQYF. The whole variable domain, filled in from reference TRBV19 and TRBJ2-7, reads DGGITQSPKYLFRKEGQNVTLSCEQNLNHDAMYWYRQDPGQGLRLIYYSQIVNDFQKGDIAEGYSVSREKKESFPLTVTSAQKNPTAFYLCASSIGSGSYEQYFGPGTRLTVT.

Concerning this clone: The identical CDR3 is also encoded by other nucleotide sequences in the sample. The V and J genes are TRBV19 and TRBJ1-1; no clear D gene. CDR1 and CDR2 from the germline V gene are LNHDA and SQIVND (reference sequence). The ends were cut back, 3 bases at V and 2 bases at J, with 7 bases in the middle. CDR3 length: 13 residues. This CDR3 reads CASSIRGNTEAFF. In DNA form, the CDR3 reads TGTGCCAGTAGTATCCGGGGAAACACTGAAGCTTTCTTT.

The chain joins TRBV5-5 to TRBJ2-7; 7 bases map to TRBD1. CDR1 SGHKS and CDR2 YYEKEE come from the germline V gene (reference sequence). Losses at the gene ends were 5 bases for V and 2 bases for J; bases not matched to a gene: 10. This CDR3 region has 15 residues. Here the CDR3 DNA reads TGTGCCAGCAGTCGACCGGGACAGCAGGCCTACGAGCAGTACTTC. Translated: CASSRPGQQAYEQYF.

The genes are TRBV29-1 and TRBJ1-1; D uncertain. CDR3 length: 13 residues. Germline CDR1 and CDR2: SQVTM and ANQGSEA. Trimming left V 4 bases short and J 4 bases short, with 13 bases between. The CDR3: CSVANRVSTEAFF. Written as DNA, the CDR3 is TGCAGCGTTGCCAACCGGGTAAGCACTGAAGCTTTCTTT.

V is TRBV13 and J is TRBJ2-5, with 10 bases identical to TRBD1. The end of the DNA fits TRBJ2-7 better, so the J call may be wrong. The germline V gene encodes CDR1 PRHDT and CDR2 FYEKMQ (reference sequence). CDR3 length equals 15 residues. The CDR3 loop is CASSFPGQGRYEQYF. The CDR3 bases are TGTGCCAGCAGCTTTCCGGGACAGGGGAGATACGAGCAGTACTTC.

The chain employs TRBV13 and TRBJ2-1; 8 bases are a match to TRBD1. The CDR3 spans 16 residues. Germline lookup yields CDR1 PRHDT and CDR2 FYEKMQ (reference sequence). V lost 5 bases, J lost 5 bases, and 11 bases stayed unmatched. CDR3 coding DNA: TGTGCCAGCAGCACCCGCGGACAGGGCGGGAACAATGAGCAGTTCTTC. Translated, it gives CASSTRGQGGNNEQFF.

This chain connects TRBV7-9 to TRBJ1-2; TRBD1 is a possible D gene (6 bases). Germline-derived CDR1 and CDR2 are SEHNR and FQNEAQ (reference sequence). V lost 4 bases to trimming and J lost 4 bases, with 16 bases between them. The CDR3 contains 15 residues. CDR3 loop: CASSWALQGIYGYTF. CDR3 in DNA: TGTGCCAGCAGCTGGGCTCTCCAGGGGATCTATGGCTACACCTTC.

The chain employs TRBV28 and TRBJ2-3; TRBD2 agrees at 13 bases. Germline assignment: CDR1 MDHEN and CDR2 SYDVKM. With V trimmed by 6 bases and J by 4 bases, 4 bases remained unmatched. The CDR3 extends over 15 amino acids. CDR3 region: CASRRLAGGSDTQYF. CDR3 nucleotide sequence: TGTGCCAGCAGACGACTAGCGGGAGGTTCAGATACGCAGTATTTT.

The chain joins TRBV7-3 to TRBJ2-1; 10 nucleotides agree with TRBD1. V trimming: 3 bases; J trimming: 8 bases; junction bases outside the gene matches: 4. CDR1 and CDR2 from the germline V gene are SGHTA and FQGTGA. This CDR3 has 14 residues. CDR3 amino acids: CASSLTGTGDEQFF. The CDR3, as DNA: TGTGCCAGCAGCTTGACCGGGACAGGGGATGAGCAGTTCTTC.